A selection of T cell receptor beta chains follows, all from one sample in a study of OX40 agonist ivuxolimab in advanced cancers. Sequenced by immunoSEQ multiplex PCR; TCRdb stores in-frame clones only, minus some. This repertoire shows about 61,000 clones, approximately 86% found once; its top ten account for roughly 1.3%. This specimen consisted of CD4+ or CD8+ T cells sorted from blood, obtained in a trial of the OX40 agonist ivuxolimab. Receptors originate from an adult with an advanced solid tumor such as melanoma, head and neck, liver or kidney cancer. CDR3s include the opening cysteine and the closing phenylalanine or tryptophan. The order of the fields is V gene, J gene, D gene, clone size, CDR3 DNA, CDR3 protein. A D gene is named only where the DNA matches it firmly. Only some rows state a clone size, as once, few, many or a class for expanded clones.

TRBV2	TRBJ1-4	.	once	TGTGCCAGCAGCCACCGGGCCCGTAATGAAAAACTGTTTTTT	CASSHRARNEKLFF
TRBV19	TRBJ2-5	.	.	TGTGCCAGTAGTATCCAGGGTCGGGGGGAGACCCAGTACTTC	CASSIQGRGETQYF
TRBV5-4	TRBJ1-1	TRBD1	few	TGTGCCAGCAGCCAGGGACAGGTCAACACTGAAGCTTTCTTT	CASSQGQVNTEAFF
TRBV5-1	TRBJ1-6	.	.	TGCGCCAGCAGCCAGTCGGATTCACCCCTCCACTTT	CASSQSDSPLHF
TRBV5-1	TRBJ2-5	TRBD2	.	TGCGCCAGCAGCCCCGGGACTAGCGGGGGAGAGACCCAGTACTTC	CASSPGTSGGETQYF
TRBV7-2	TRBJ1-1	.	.	TGTGCCAGCAGCATACAGCAGGGGTCGGGCACTGAAGCTTTCTTT	CASSIQQGSGTEAFF
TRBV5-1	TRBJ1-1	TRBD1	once	TGCGCCAGCAGGTCAAGACAGGGGGCAGGCACTGAAGCTTTCTTT	CASRSRQGAGTEAFF
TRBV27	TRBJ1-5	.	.	TGTGCCAGCAGTATAGGGGGTTATAGCAATCAGCCCCAGCATTTT	CASSIGGYSNQPQHF
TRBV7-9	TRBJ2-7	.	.	TGTGCCAGCAGGTTAAATTACGAGCAGTACTTC	CASRLNYEQYF
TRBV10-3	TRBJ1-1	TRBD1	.	TGTGCCATCCGAAAGGGGGGGACAGACAACACTGAAGCTTTCTTT	CAIRKGGTDNTEAFF
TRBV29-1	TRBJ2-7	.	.	TGCAGCGTTGGGTGGCAGGGTTACGAGCAGTACTTC	CSVGWQGYEQYF
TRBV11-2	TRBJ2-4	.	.	TGTGCCAGCAGCCCAACGGCCGACGTAGCCAAAAACATTCAGTACTTC	CASSPTADVAKNIQYF
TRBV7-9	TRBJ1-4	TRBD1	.	TGTGCCAGCAGTCAGCGACAGGGGGCAACTAATGAAAAACTGTTTTTT	CASSQRQGATNEKLFF
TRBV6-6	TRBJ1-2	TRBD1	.	TGTGCCAGCAGTCCCGGGACAGGTCGAAGGGGGAGCTACACCTTC	CASSPGTGRRGSYTF